This passage covers 15 T cell receptor beta chains from one sample sequenced in a study of early T cells in non-severe SARS-CoV-2 infection. Each CDR3 protein gets one entry after TCRdb re-called the 5' RACE reads with MiXCR. The sample includes roughly 26,000 distinct CDR3 sequences, about 5.1% seen only once; the top ten take 3.5% to 4.5%. Material for sequencing was whole blood. The receptors here all came from an adult who was a healthcare worker with PCR-confirmed SARS-CoV-2 infection or an uninfected control (not recorded which).

V usage is TRBV11-2 and J usage is TRBJ2-7, with a tentative D call TRBD2 (5 bases). The ends were cut back, 4 bases at V and 12 bases at J, with 16 bases in the middle. Germline lookup yields CDR1 SGHAT and CDR2 FQNNGV. The CDR3 spans 12 residues. CDR3 loop: CASSSGLMRRYF. DNA of the CDR3: TGTGCCAGCAGCTCGGGGTTAATGAGGCGGTACTTC. Variable domain in full (rest from reference TRBV11-2 and TRBJ2-7): EAGVAQSPRYKIIEKRQSVAFWCNPISGHATLYWYQQILGQGPKLLIQFQNNGVVDDSQLPKDRFSAERLKGVDSTLKIQPAKLEDSAVYLCASSSGLMRRYFGPGTRLTVT.

This clonotype was found many times. The V gene is TRBV7-8, the J gene TRBJ1-2; D may be TRBD1 (6 bases). The germline V gene has CDR1 SGHVS and CDR2 FQNEAQ. V was pared by 0 bases and J by 7 bases, with 12 bases between. The CDR3 covers 14 residues. CDR3 nucleotide sequence: TGTGCCAGCAGCTTAGCCTGGGCAGGGGTTGGCTACACCTTC. Residues: CASSLAWAGVGYTF.

This clonotype has at least ten counts. The chain links TRBV19 to TRBJ2-1; D is perhaps TRBD1 (6 bases). This CDR3 region has 13 residues. V lost 3 bases and J lost 8, with 11 bases in between. Germline values: CDR1 LNHDA, CDR2 SQIVND (reference sequence). CDR3: CASSMSGVHEQFF. CDR3 sequence (DNA): TGTGCCAGTAGTATGTCAGGGGTCCATGAGCAGTTCTTC.

This clonotype was counted ten times or more. The V gene is TRBV7-9, the J gene TRBJ1-1; TRBD1 might be the D (5 bases). V was shortened by 8 bases and J by 7 bases, with 14 bases between the two germline ends. The CDR3 totals 12 residues. Germline V lookup: CDR1 SEHNR, CDR2 FQNEAQ (reference sequence). The CDR3 loop is CASWAGSSEAFF. CDR3 nucleotides: TGTGCCAGCTGGGCAGGGAGTAGTGAAGCTTTCTTT.

This clonotype turned up a few times. This chain connects TRBV9 to TRBJ2-5, with 13 bases aligning to TRBD2. This CDR3 is built from 18 residues. The V gene's germline CDR1 is SGDLS and CDR2 YYNGEE. Trimming cost V 2 bases and J 4 bases; bases outside gene matches: 11. The CDR3 sequence is CASSVTGLAGLGLETQYF. The CDR3 DNA sequence: TGTGCCAGCAGCGTGACGGGACTAGCGGGGCTGGGACTAGAGACCCAGTACTTC.

This clonotype was counted many times. The genes are TRBV6-6 and TRBJ2-5; 7 bases map to TRBD1. The CDR3 extends over 14 amino acids. V lost 6 bases to trimming and J lost 4 bases; unmatched junction nucleotides: 8. The germline V gene encodes CDR1 MNHNY and CDR2 SVGAGI (reference sequence). CDR3 DNA sequence: TGTGCCAGCAGACCCGACAGGGATCGAGAGACCCAGTACTTC. Translating it yields CASRPDRDRETQYF.

Many counts were recorded for this clonotype. The CDR3 DNA follows: TGCAGCGTTAGGAGGGGGGCCCAAGAGACCCAGTACTTC. It encodes CSVRRGAQETQYF. The chain combines TRBV29-1 with TRBJ2-5, with D tentatively TRBD1 or TRBD2 (6 bases each). The CDR3 covers 13 residues. Trimming left V 5 bases short and J 1 base short, with 11 bases between. CDR1 SQVTM and CDR2 ANQGSEA come from the germline V gene.

Ten or more counts support this clonotype. This rearrangement joins TRBV5-1 to TRBJ2-5, with D perhaps assigned TRBD1 or TRBD2 (5 bases each). The V end was cut by 5 bases, the J end by 2 bases, with 19 bases between. CDR1 and CDR2 from the germline V gene are SGHRS and YFSETQ. The CDR3 loop spans 16 amino acids. The CDR3 protein is CASRPTGTSPQETQYF. The CDR3 nucleotides read TGCGCCAGCAGACCCACCGGGACGAGCCCTCAAGAGACCCAGTACTTC.

This clonotype was seen ten or more times. The rearrangement uses TRBV7-2 and TRBJ2-7, with D maybe TRBD1 (6 bases). This CDR3 is built from 15 residues. V shed 1 base and J shed 0 bases, with 10 bases lying between them. The V gene's germline CDR1 is SGHTA and CDR2 FQGNSA. The CDR3 DNA sequence: TGTGCCAGCAGCTTAGATACAGGGAGCTCCTACGAGCAGTACTTC. Its translation: CASSLDTGSSYEQYF.

This clonotype showed up many times. This chain uses TRBV3-1 with TRBJ2-1; TRBD2 matches 12 bases. The ends lost 5 bases at V and 6 bases at J; junction bases unmatched: 5. CDR1 LGHDT and CDR2 YNNKEL come from the germline V gene (reference sequence). The CDR3 contains 15 residues. The CDR3 sequence is CASSILAGGSNEQFF. The CDR3 nucleotides read TGTGCCAGCAGCATACTAGCGGGGGGTAGCAATGAGCAGTTCTTC.

J is TRBJ2-1 and V is TRBV19; D remains unclear. The CDR3 has 16 amino acids. The germline V and J ends were trimmed by 0 bases and 0 bases, with 9 bases remaining between them. Germline values: CDR1 LNHDA, CDR2 SQIVND (reference sequence). The CDR3 region is CASSIDLGPSYNEQFF. The DNA for the CDR3 is TGTGCCAGTAGTATAGATCTCGGGCCCTCCTACAATGAGCAGTTCTTC.

This clonotype appeared a few times. The chain has TRBV4-3 and TRBJ2-1; D remains unclear. The length of the CDR3 is 13 residues. Trimming removed 2 bases from V and 5 bases from J, with 7 bases in between. CDR1 and CDR2 (germline): LGHNA, YSLEER. Here the CDR3 reads CASSQTRDNEQFF. DNA of the CDR3: TGCGCCAGCAGCCAAACGAGAGACAATGAGCAGTTCTTC.

This sequence joins TRBV4-1 and TRBJ1-2, with TRBD1 matching 8 bases. From germline, CDR1 is MGHRA and CDR2 YSYEKL. V lost 1 base, J lost 1 base, and 14 bases stayed unmatched. This CDR3 is built from 19 residues. CDR3 nucleotides: TGCGCCAGCAGCCAAGTACTACGGGACAGGAGAATAAGTAACTATGGCTACACCTTC. Translated, it gives CASSQVLRDRRISNYGYTF.

At least ten counts were recorded for this clonotype. The chain is built from TRBV6-2 or TRBV6-3 and TRBJ2-7; D unclear. CDR3 length equals 12 residues. Germline assignment: CDR1 MNHEY and CDR2 SVGEGT. The V end lost 5 bases, the J end lost 6 bases, and 11 bases lay between the germline ends. DNA for the CDR3: TGTGCCAGCAGTCGCCCCGTGGGCGAGCAGTACTTC. Its translation is CASSRPVGEQYF.

This clonotype was seen repeatedly, ten times or more. The J gene is TRBJ1-1, the V gene TRBV6-6; 7 bases map to TRBD1. The germline CDR1 and CDR2 sequences are MNHNY and SVGAGI (reference sequence). The CDR3 spans 11 residues. V lost 2 bases to trimming and J lost 10 bases; unmatched junction nucleotides: 1. The CDR3 DNA sequence: TGTGCCAGCAGTTACCAGGGGGTAGCTTTCTTT. It is translated as CASSYQGVAFF.